The following is a TCR beta chain sequence with its context. This entry comes from a study of blood T cell repertoires in COVID-19. Method: immunoSEQ multiplex PCR; TCRdb's copy keeps in-frame clones and lacks some. The data contain 97,000 or so clones, 90% of them singletons. Germline V gene lookup returns CDR1 PRHDT and CDR2 FYEKMQ (reference sequence). V lost 5 bases, J lost 6 bases, and 13 bases lay in between. The CDR3 extends over 13 amino acids. Sequenced: peripheral blood. The sequence was collected from a man aged 50 to 60 with acute or convalescent COVID-19. The chain couples TRBV13 to TRBJ1-1; D remains unclear. This chain's CDR3 is CASSRGSNPEAFF. For the CDR3, the DNA is TGTGCCAGCAGCCGAGGGTCAAACCCTGAAGCTTTCTTT.